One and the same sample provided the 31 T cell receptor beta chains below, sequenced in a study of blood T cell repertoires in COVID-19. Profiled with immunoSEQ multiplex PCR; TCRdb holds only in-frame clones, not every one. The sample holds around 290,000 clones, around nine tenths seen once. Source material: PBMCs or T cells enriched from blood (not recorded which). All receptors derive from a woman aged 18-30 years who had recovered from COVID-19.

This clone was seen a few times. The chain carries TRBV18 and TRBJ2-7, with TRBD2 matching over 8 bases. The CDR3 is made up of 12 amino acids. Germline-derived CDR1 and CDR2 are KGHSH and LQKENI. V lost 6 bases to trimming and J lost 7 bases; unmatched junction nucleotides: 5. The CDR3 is CASSAGGDEQYF. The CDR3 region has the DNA TGTGCCAGCTCCGCGGGAGGAGATGAGCAGTACTTC.

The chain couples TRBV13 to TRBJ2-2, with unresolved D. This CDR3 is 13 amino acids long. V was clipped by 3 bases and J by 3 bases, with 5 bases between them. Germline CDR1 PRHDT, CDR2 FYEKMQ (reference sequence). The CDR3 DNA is TGTGCCAGCAGCTTCGGAGACACCGGGGAGCTGTTTTTT. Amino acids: CASSFGDTGELFF.

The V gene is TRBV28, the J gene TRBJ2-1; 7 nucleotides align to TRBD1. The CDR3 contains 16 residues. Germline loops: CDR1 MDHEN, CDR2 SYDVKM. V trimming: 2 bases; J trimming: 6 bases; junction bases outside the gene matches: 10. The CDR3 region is CASSLVARDSLNEQFF. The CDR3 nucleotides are TGTGCCAGCAGTTTAGTGGCCCGGGACAGCCTCAATGAGCAGTTCTTC.

The CDR3 coding sequence is TGTGCCAGCAGCCAAAGGGCTAGCGGGCCAAACAATGAGCAGTTCTTC. Encoded protein: CASSQRASGPNNEQFF. The chain carries TRBV4-2 and TRBJ2-1; 8 nucleotides align to TRBD2. The CDR3 contains 16 residues. With 2 bases clipped from V and 5 bases from J, the junction kept 8 bases outside the gene matches. The germline V gene has CDR1 LGHNA and CDR2 YNFKEQ.

The CDR3 loop reads CASSLSSETIGSYEQYF. CDR3 sequence (DNA): TGTGCCAGCAGTTTATCTTCGGAGACTATCGGCTCCTACGAGCAGTACTTC. V gene TRBV28 combines with J gene TRBJ2-7; tentatively, D is TRBD2 (5 bases). Trimming pared 1 base from V and 0 bases from J, leaving 16 bases between. The germline V gene has CDR1 MDHEN and CDR2 SYDVKM. The CDR3 spans 17 residues.

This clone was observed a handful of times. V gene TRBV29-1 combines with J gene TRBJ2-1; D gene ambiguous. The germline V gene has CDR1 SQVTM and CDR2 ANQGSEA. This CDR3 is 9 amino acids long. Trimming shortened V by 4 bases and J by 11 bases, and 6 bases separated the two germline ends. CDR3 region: CSVARKQFF. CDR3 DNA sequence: TGCAGCGTTGCCAGGAAGCAGTTCTTC.

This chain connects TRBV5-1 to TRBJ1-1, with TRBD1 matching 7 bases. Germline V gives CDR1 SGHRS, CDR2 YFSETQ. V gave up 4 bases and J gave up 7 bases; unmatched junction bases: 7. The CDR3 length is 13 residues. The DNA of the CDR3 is TGCGCCAGCAGCGCGCCAGGGGGAGGTGAAGCTTTCTTT. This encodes CASSAPGGGEAFF.

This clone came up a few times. The CDR3 loop reads CAISPAAGRGYEQYF. The DNA of the CDR3 is TGTGCCATCAGCCCCGCCGCGGGGCGCGGGTACGAGCAGTACTTC. V and J are TRBV10-3 and TRBJ2-7; D is possibly TRBD2 (6 bases). Germline V gene lookup returns CDR1 ENHRY and CDR2 SYGVKD. Trimming took 6 bases from V and 4 from J, leaving 19 bases between them. The length of the CDR3 is 15 residues.

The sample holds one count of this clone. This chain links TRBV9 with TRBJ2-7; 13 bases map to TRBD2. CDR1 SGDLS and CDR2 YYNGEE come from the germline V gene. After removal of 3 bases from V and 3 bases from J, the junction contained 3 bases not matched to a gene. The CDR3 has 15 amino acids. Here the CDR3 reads CASSATSGRIYEQYF. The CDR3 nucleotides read TGTGCCAGCAGCGCGACTAGCGGGAGGATCTACGAGCAGTACTTC.

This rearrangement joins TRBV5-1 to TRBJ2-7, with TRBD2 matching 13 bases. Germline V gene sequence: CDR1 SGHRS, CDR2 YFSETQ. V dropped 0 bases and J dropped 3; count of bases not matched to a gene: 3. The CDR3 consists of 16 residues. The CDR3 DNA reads TGCGCCAGCAGCTTGGGCGGACTAGCGGGAGACTACGAGCAGTACTTC. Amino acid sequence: CASSLGGLAGDYEQYF.

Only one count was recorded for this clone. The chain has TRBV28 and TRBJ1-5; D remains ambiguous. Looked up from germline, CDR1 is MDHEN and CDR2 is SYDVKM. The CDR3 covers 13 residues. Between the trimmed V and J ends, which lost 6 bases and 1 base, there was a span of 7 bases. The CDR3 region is CASSPMSNQPQHF. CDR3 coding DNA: TGTGCCAGCAGCCCTATGAGCAATCAGCCCCAGCATTTT.

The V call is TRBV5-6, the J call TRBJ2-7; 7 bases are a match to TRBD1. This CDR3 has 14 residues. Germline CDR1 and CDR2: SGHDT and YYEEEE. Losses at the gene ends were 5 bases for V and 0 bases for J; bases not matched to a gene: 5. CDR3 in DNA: TGTGCCAGCAGAGGACAGGACAACTCCTACGAGCAGTACTTC. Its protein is CASRGQDNSYEQYF.

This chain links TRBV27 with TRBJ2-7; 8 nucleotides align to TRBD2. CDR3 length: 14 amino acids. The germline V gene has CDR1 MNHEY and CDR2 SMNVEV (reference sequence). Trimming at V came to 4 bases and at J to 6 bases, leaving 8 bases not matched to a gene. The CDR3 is CASSSGTRGTEQYF. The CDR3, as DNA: TGTGCCAGCAGTTCCGGGACTAGGGGTACCGAGCAGTACTTC.

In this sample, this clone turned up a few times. CDR3 coding DNA: TGTGCCAGCAGCGGCGGGTGGGGCAATCAGCCCCAGCATTTT. Protein: CASSGGWGNQPQHF. The J gene is TRBJ1-5, the V gene TRBV9; D is unresolved. The CDR3 loop spans 14 amino acids. Trimming pared 3 bases from V and 2 bases from J, leaving 9 bases between. Germline V lookup: CDR1 SGDLS, CDR2 YYNGEE.

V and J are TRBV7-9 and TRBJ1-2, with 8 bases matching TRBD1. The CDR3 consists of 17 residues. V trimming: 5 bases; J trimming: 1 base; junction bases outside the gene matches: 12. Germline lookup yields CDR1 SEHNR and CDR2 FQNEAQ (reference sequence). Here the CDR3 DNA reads TGTGCCAGCAGCCCGCGGGGACAGGTGATCTTTAACTATGGCTACACCTTC. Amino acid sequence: CASSPRGQVIFNYGYTF.

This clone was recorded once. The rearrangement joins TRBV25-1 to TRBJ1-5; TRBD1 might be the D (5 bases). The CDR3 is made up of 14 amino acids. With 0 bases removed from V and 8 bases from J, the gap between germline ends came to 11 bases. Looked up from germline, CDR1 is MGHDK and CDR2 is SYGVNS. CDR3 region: CASSEYFEGEPQHF. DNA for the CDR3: TGTGCCAGCAGTGAATATTTTGAAGGGGAGCCCCAGCATTTT.

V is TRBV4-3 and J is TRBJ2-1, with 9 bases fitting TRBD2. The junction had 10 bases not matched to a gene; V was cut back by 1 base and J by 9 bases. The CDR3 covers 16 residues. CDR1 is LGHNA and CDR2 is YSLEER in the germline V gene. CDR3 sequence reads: CASSQGTAGGLSEQFF. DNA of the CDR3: TGCGCCAGCAGCCAAGGCACGGCGGGGGGGCTCTCTGAGCAGTTCTTC.

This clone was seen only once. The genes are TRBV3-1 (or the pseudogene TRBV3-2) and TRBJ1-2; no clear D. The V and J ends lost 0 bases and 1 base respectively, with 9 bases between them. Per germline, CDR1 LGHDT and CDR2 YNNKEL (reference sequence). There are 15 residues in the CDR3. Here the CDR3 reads CASSQESLLNYGYTF. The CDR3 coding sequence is TGTGCCAGCAGCCAAGAATCACTTCTTAACTATGGCTACACCTTC.

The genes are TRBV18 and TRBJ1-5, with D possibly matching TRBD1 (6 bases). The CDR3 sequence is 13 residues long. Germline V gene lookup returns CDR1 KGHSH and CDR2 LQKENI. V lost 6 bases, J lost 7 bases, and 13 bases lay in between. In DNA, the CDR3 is TGTGCCAGCTCCTCGACAGGTTCACAGCCCCAGCATTTT. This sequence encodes CASSSTGSQPQHF.

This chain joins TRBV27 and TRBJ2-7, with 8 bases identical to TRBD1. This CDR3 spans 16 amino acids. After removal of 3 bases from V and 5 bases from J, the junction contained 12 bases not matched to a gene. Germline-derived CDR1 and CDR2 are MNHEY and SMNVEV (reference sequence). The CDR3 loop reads CASSFIWQGAAHEQYF. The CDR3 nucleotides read TGTGCCAGCAGTTTTATTTGGCAGGGGGCGGCCCACGAGCAGTACTTC.

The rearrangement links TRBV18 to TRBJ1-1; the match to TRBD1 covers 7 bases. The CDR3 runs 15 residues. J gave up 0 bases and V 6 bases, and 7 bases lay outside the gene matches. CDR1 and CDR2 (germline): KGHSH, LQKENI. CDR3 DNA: TGTGCCAGCTCTCAACGACAGGGATTGAACACTGAAGCTTTCTTT. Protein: CASSQRQGLNTEAFF.

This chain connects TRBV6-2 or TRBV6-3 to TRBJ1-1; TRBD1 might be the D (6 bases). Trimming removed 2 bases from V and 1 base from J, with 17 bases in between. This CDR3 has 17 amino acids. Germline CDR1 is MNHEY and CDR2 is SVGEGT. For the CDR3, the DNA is TGTGCCAGCAGTTACGGGGGGGCCATCCTGGCGAACACTGAAGCTTTCTTT. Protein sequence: CASSYGGAILANTEAFF.

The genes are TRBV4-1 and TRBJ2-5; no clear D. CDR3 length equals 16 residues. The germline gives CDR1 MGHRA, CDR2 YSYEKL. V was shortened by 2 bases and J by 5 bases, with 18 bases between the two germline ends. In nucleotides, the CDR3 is TGCGCCAGCAGCCAATTAATCCCGAGGAGTAGGGAGACCCAGTACTTC. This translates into CASSQLIPRSRETQYF.

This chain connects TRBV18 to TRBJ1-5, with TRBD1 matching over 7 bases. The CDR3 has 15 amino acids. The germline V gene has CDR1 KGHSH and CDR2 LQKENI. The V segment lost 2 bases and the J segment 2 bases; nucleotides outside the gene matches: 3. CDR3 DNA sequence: TGTGCCAGCTCACCATACACAGGGGGCAATCAGCCCCAGCATTTT. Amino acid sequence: CASSPYTGGNQPQHF.

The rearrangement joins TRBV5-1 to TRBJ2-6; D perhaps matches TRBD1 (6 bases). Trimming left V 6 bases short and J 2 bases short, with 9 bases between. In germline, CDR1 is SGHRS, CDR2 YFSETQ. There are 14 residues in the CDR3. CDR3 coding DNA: TGCGCCAGCACAGGGGTCACTGGGGCCAACGTCCTGACTTTC. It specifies CASTGVTGANVLTF.

The CDR3 DNA follows: TGTGCCAGCAGCTTAGGCCTAGCGGGTACCCAAGAGACCCAGTACTTC. Translating gives CASSLGLAGTQETQYF. The chain is built from TRBV7-9 and TRBJ2-5; 8 bases line up with TRBD2. Germline CDR1 is SEHNR and CDR2 is FQNEAQ (reference sequence). This CDR3 spans 16 amino acids. The V gene end was trimmed by 1 base and the J gene end by 1 base; junction bases not matched to a gene: 5. Variable domain in full (rest from reference TRBV7-9 and TRBJ2-5): DTGVSQNPRHKITKRGQNVTFRCDPISEHNRLYWYRQTLGQGPEFLTYFQNEAQLEKSRLLSDRFSAERPKGSFSTLEIQRTEQGDSAMYLCASSLGLAGTQETQYFGPGTRLLVL.

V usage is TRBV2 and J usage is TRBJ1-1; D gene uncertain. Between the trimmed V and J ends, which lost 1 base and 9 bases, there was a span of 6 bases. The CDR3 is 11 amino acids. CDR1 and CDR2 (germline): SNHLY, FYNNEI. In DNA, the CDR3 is TGTGCCAGCAGTGAAGACGGGAAAGCTTTCTTT. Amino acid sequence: CASSEDGKAFF.

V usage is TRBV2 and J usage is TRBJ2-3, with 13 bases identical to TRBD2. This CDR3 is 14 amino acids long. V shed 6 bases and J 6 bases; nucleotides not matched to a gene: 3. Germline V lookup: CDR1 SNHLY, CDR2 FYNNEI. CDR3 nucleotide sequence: TGTGCCAGCAGACTAGCGGGAGGGCCCGATACGCAGTATTTT. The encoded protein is CASRLAGGPDTQYF.

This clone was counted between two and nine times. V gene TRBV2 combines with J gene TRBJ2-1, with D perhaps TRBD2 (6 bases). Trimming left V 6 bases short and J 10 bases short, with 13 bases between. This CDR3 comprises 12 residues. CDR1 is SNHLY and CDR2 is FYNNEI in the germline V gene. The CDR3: CASRREAQEQFF. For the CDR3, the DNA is TGTGCCAGCAGGAGGGAGGCACAAGAGCAGTTCTTC.

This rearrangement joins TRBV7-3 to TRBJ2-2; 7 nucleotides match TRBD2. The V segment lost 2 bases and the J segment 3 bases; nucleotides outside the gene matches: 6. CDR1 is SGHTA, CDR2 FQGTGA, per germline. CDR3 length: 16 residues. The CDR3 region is CASSLGAGVYTGELFF. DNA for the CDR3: TGTGCCAGCAGCTTAGGCGCGGGAGTGTACACCGGGGAGCTGTTTTTT. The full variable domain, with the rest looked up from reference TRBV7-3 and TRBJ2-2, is GAGVSQTPSNKVTEKGKYVELRCDPISGHTALYWYRQSLGQGPEFLIYFQGTGAADDSGLPNDRFFAVRPEGSVSTLKIQRTERGDSAVYLCASSLGAGVYTGELFFGEGSRLTVL.

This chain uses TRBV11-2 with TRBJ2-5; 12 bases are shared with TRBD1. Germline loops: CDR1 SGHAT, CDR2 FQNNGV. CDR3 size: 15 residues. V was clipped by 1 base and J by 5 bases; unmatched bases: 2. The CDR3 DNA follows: TGTGCCAGCAGCTTAGTAGGGACAGGGGGCGAGACCCAGTACTTC. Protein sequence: CASSLVGTGGETQYF.